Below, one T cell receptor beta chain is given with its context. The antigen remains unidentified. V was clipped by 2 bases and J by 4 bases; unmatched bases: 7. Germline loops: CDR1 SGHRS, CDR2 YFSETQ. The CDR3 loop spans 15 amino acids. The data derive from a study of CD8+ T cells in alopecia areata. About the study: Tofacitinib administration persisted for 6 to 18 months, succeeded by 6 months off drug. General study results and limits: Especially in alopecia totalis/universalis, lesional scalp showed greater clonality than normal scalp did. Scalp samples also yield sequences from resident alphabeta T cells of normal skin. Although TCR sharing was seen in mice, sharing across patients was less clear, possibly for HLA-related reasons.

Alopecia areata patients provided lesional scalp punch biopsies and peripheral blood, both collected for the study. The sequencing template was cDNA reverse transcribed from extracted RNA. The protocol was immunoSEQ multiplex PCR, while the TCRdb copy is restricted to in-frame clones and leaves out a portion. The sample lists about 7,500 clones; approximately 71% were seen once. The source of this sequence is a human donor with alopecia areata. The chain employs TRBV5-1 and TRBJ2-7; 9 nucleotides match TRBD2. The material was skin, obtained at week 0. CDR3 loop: CASSFGLAGSYEQYF. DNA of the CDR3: TGCGCCAGCAGCTTCGGGCTAGCGGGGTCATACGAGCAGTACTTC. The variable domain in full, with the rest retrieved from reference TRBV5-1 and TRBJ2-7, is KAGVTQTPRYLIKTRGQQVTLSCSPISGHRSVSWYQQTPGQGLQFLFEYFSETQRNKGNFPGRFSGRQFSNSRSEMNVSTLELGDSALYLCASSFGLAGSYEQYFGPGTRLTVT.